The 10 T cell receptor beta chains presented below share a single source sample, sequenced in a study of T cell responses to AZD1222 COVID-19 vaccine. The data were produced by immunoSEQ multiplex PCR, yet TCRdb's version contains in-frame clones alone and is incomplete. The sample contains some 160,000 clones, 80% to 95% of which appear only once. Source: peripheral blood, taken on day 0 of AZD1222 vaccination. The receptors come from an adult in good health.

This clone came up a few times. The chain joins TRBV7-3 to TRBJ2-6; D perhaps matches TRBD1 (5 bases). Germline V gene data show CDR1 as SGHTA and CDR2 as FQGTGA. This CDR3 contains 15 residues. The V gene lost 6 bases and the J gene lost 1 base, with 10 bases spanning the gap. CDR3 in amino acids: CASRPQGSGANVLTF. The CDR3 coding sequence is TGTGCCAGCAGGCCCCAGGGATCTGGGGCCAACGTCCTGACTTTC. The whole variable domain, remainder taken from reference TRBV7-3 and TRBJ2-6, is GAGVSQTPSNKVTEKGKYVELRCDPISGHTALYWYRQSLGQGPEFLIYFQGTGAADDSGLPNDRFFAVRPEGSVSTLKIQRTERGDSAVYLCASRPQGSGANVLTFGAGSRLTVL.

The count of this clone is one. The chain carries TRBV5-6 and TRBJ2-3; 9 positions agree with TRBD2. V dropped 0 bases and J dropped 4; count of bases not matched to a gene: 6. Germline V gene data show CDR1 as SGHDT and CDR2 as YYEEEE. The CDR3 consists of 16 residues. The CDR3 reads CASSLAGSGGADTQYF. The CDR3 DNA reads TGTGCCAGCAGCTTGGCCGGTAGCGGGGGTGCAGATACGCAGTATTTT.

The J gene is TRBJ2-3, the V gene TRBV6-5; perhaps TRBD2 as D (6 bases). The CDR3 sequence is 16 residues long. Germline CDR1 and CDR2: MNHEY and SVGAGI. Trimming removed 2 bases at V and 2 bases at J, with 14 bases between. This chain's CDR3 is CASSYRGAGITDTQYF. The CDR3 DNA follows: TGTGCCAGCAGTTACAGAGGGGCGGGGATCACAGATACGCAGTATTTT.

The chain joins TRBV29-1 to TRBJ2-5; 7 bases fit TRBD1. This CDR3 region has 14 residues. Germline assignment: CDR1 SQVTM and CDR2 ANQGSEA. With V trimmed by 6 bases and J by 0 bases, 7 bases remained unmatched. CDR3 sequence reads: CSVATGLHQETQYF. The CDR3 DNA reads TGCAGCGTAGCGACAGGGCTCCACCAAGAGACCCAGTACTTC.

The J gene is TRBJ2-1, the V gene TRBV6-1; the match to TRBD2 covers 9 bases. Germline CDR1 is MNHNS and CDR2 is SASEGT. V lost 2 bases to trimming and J lost 0 bases; unmatched junction nucleotides: 14. The CDR3 spans 20 residues. The CDR3: CASSEMLRASGILSYNEQFF. The CDR3 nucleotides read TGTGCCAGCAGTGAAATGTTAAGGGCTAGCGGGATTCTCTCCTACAATGAGCAGTTCTTC.

The chain couples TRBV11-2 to TRBJ2-1; D is perhaps TRBD1 or TRBD2 (6 bases each). Germline loops: CDR1 SGHAT, CDR2 FQNNGV. CDR3 length equals 15 residues. Trimming stripped 3 bases from V and 6 bases from J, with 15 bases between. CDR3 DNA: TGTGCCAGCAGCTTGGGGTCTAGGGGGGCCAATGAGCAGTTCTTC. Its protein product is CASSLGSRGANEQFF.

The chain is built from TRBV3-1 (or the pseudogene TRBV3-2) and TRBJ1-1, with a weak D call TRBD1 (5 bases). Per the germline V gene, CDR1 is LGHDT and CDR2 is YNNKEL (reference sequence). Trimming pared 0 bases from V and 10 bases from J, leaving 18 bases between. The CDR3 spans 15 residues. CDR3 residues: CASSQDRWGRGLAFF. The CDR3 DNA follows: TGTGCCAGCAGCCAAGATCGTTGGGGTAGGGGCCTAGCTTTCTTT.

The chain employs TRBV6-5 and TRBJ2-5; D is unresolved. V shed 5 bases and J shed 2 bases, with 18 bases lying between them. Looked up from germline, CDR1 is MNHEY and CDR2 is SVGAGI. The CDR3 consists of 16 residues. The CDR3 here is CASSNYRTASQETQYF. In nucleotides, the CDR3 is TGTGCCAGCAGTAACTATAGGACGGCTTCACAAGAGACCCAGTACTTC.

CDR3 region: CASSLGGTVNSPLHF. CDR3 sequence (DNA): TGTGCCAGCAGCTTAGGAGGGACAGTCAATTCACCCCTCCACTTT. The chain employs TRBV7-6 and TRBJ1-6; 7 nucleotides line up with TRBD1. Per the germline V gene, CDR1 is SGHVS and CDR2 is FNYEAQ. V dropped 1 base and J dropped 7; count of bases not matched to a gene: 4. This CDR3 has 15 amino acids.

This chain links TRBV15 with TRBJ2-3; 10 nucleotides line up with TRBD2. Trimming removed 1 base from V and 4 bases from J; junction bases left unmatched: 5. This CDR3 has 16 residues. Germline CDR1 reads LNHNV; CDR2 reads YYDKDF (reference sequence). CDR3 region: CATSRVLAGRPDTQYF. The DNA of the CDR3 is TGTGCCACCAGCAGAGTACTAGCGGGGAGGCCAGATACGCAGTATTTT.